The rows below give T cell receptor beta chains drawn from one sample of a study of shared clonotypes between healthy human individuals. Data came from immunoSEQ multiplex PCR; TCRdb stores just in-frame clones and leaves some out. Of 300,000 to 350,000 clones listed, over 70% were seen once; the top ten hold 8% to 13%. The sequenced sample was memory CD4+ T cells sorted from blood. The receptor source for this set is a man aged 25 to 40 in good health. CDR3s include the opening cysteine and the closing phenylalanine or tryptophan. A D gene is named only where the DNA matches it firmly. The listing skips clone size in some rows; elsewhere it reads once, few, many or a size class.

v_gene: TRBV2; d_gene: .; j_gene: TRBJ1-2; abundance: .; CDR3aa: CASSEFGPNRYTF; CDR3nt: TGTGCCAGCAGTGAATTCGGCCCGAACCGATACACCTTC
v_gene: TRBV10-1; d_gene: .; j_gene: TRBJ2-2; abundance: few; CDR3aa: CASKESANTGELFF; CDR3nt: TGCGCCAGCAAGGAATCCGCGAACACCGGGGAGCTGTTTTTT
v_gene: TRBV30; d_gene: .; j_gene: TRBJ1-5; abundance: .; CDR3aa: CAWSEGPGTVSNQPQHF; CDR3nt: TGTGCCTGGAGTGAGGGCCCCGGCACAGTCAGTAATCAGCCCCAGCATTTT
v_gene: TRBV6-1; d_gene: .; j_gene: TRBJ2-1; abundance: .; CDR3aa: CASSEGVTPYNEQFF; CDR3nt: TGTGCCAGCAGTGAGGGAGTTACCCCCTACAATGAGCAGTTCTTC
v_gene: TRBV28; d_gene: TRBD2; j_gene: TRBJ2-2; abundance: .; CDR3aa: CASRLAGEETGELFF; CDR3nt: TGTGCCAGCAGGCTAGCGGGAGAGGAAACCGGGGAGCTGTTTTTT
v_gene: TRBV9; d_gene: TRBD1; j_gene: TRBJ1-2; abundance: few; CDR3aa: CASSETGKLYGYTF; CDR3nt: TGTGCCAGCAGCGAGACAGGGAAACTCTATGGCTACACCTTC
v_gene: TRBV19; d_gene: TRBD1; j_gene: TRBJ1-5; abundance: .; CDR3aa: CASSKRGTGGSNQPQHF; CDR3nt: TGTGCCAGTAGCAAAAGGGGGACAGGGGGAAGCAATCAGCCCCAGCATTTT
v_gene: TRBV5-4; d_gene: TRBD2; j_gene: TRBJ2-3; abundance: .; CDR3aa: CASSLEGGNTDTQYF; CDR3nt: TGTGCCAGCAGCTTGGAGGGAGGGAACACAGATACGCAGTATTTT
v_gene: TRBV15; d_gene: .; j_gene: TRBJ2-3; abundance: .; CDR3aa: CATSRGSPSLLSTDTQYF; CDR3nt: TGTGCCACCAGCAGAGGGTCCCCAAGCCTCTTAAGCACAGATACGCAGTATTTT
v_gene: TRBV6-6; d_gene: TRBD1; j_gene: TRBJ1-1; abundance: .; CDR3aa: CASSTRPGGMNTEAFF; CDR3nt: TGTGCCAGCAGTACAAGACCAGGGGGCATGAACACTGAAGCTTTCTTT
v_gene: TRBV5-6; d_gene: TRBD1; j_gene: TRBJ2-7; abundance: .; CDR3aa: CASSLVGRGLEQYF; CDR3nt: TGTGCCAGCAGCTTGGTGGGCAGGGGGCTCGAGCAGTACTTC
v_gene: TRBV7-2; d_gene: .; j_gene: TRBJ1-6; abundance: few; CDR3aa: CASSPRTNSPLHF; CDR3nt: TGTGCCAGCAGTCCTCGTACAAATTCACCCCTCCACTTT
v_gene: TRBV2; d_gene: .; j_gene: TRBJ2-7; abundance: .; CDR3aa: CASSGTSRGEQYF; CDR3nt: TGTGCCAGCAGTGGGACTTCCCGCGGCGAGCAGTACTTC
v_gene: TRBV7-6; d_gene: .; j_gene: TRBJ2-3; abundance: .; CDR3aa: CASSPLGGRGTDTQYF; CDR3nt: TGTGCCAGCAGCCCTCTTGGAGGTAGGGGTACAGATACGCAGTATTTT
v_gene: TRBV5-1; d_gene: .; j_gene: TRBJ1-1; abundance: many; CDR3aa: CASSSGLASVTEAFF; CDR3nt: TGCGCCAGCAGCTCCGGACTGGCCTCAGTCACTGAAGCTTTCTTT
v_gene: TRBV6-6; d_gene: .; j_gene: TRBJ2-1; abundance: .; CDR3aa: CASSYSEGEQFF; CDR3nt: TGTGCCAGCAGTTACTCCGAAGGTGAGCAGTTCTTC
v_gene: TRBV29-1; d_gene: .; j_gene: TRBJ1-1; abundance: .; CDR3aa: CSVLSTEAFF; CDR3nt: TGCAGCGTTCTCTCCACTGAAGCTTTCTTT
v_gene: TRBV14; d_gene: TRBD1; j_gene: TRBJ1-6; abundance: .; CDR3aa: CASSRERDSYSPLHF; CDR3nt: TGTGCCAGCAGCCGAGAAAGGGACAGCTATTCACCCCTCCACTTT
v_gene: TRBV7-9; d_gene: .; j_gene: TRBJ1-2; abundance: .; CDR3aa: CASSPGGRDYGYTF; CDR3nt: TGTGCCAGCAGCCCTGGGGGTAGAGACTATGGCTACACCTTC
v_gene: TRBV5-8; d_gene: .; j_gene: TRBJ2-1; abundance: .; CDR3aa: CASSFTGTYNEQFF; CDR3nt: TGTGCCAGCAGCTTTACAGGGACCTACAATGAGCAGTTCTTC
v_gene: TRBV29-1; d_gene: .; j_gene: TRBJ1-2; abundance: .; CDR3aa: CSVDLMVSDGYTF; CDR3nt: TGCAGCGTTGACCTTATGGTCAGCGATGGCTACACCTTC
v_gene: TRBV27; d_gene: .; j_gene: TRBJ2-5; abundance: .; CDR3aa: CASSLSRRELAQYF; CDR3nt: TGTGCCAGCAGTTTATCTCGTCGGGAATTGGCCCAGTACTTC
v_gene: TRBV5-5; d_gene: TRBD1; j_gene: TRBJ1-1; abundance: .; CDR3aa: CASRGTAKSLNTEAFF; CDR3nt: TGTGCCAGCAGGGGGACAGCGAAATCCCTGAACACTGAAGCTTTCTTT
v_gene: TRBV4-3; d_gene: .; j_gene: TRBJ1-4; abundance: few; CDR3aa: CASSQGQAPTNEKLFF; CDR3nt: TGCGCCAGCAGCCAAGGGCAGGCTCCAACTAATGAAAAACTGTTTTTT
v_gene: TRBV5-1; d_gene: .; j_gene: TRBJ1-1; abundance: .; CDR3aa: CASSLLANTEAFF; CDR3nt: TGCGCCAGCAGCTTGCTGGCGAACACTGAAGCTTTCTTT
v_gene: TRBV4-1; d_gene: .; j_gene: TRBJ2-7; abundance: .; CDR3aa: CASSNGRLVDEQYF; CDR3nt: TGCGCCAGCAGCAACGGCCGCCTAGTAGACGAGCAGTACTTC
v_gene: TRBV5-5; d_gene: TRBD2; j_gene: TRBJ2-3; abundance: .; CDR3aa: CASSLVEGLGDTQYF; CDR3nt: TGTGCCAGCAGCTTGGTTGAGGGACTAGGAGATACGCAGTATTTT
v_gene: TRBV5-4; d_gene: .; j_gene: TRBJ2-6; abundance: few; CDR3aa: CASSLSGIALGANVLTF; CDR3nt: TGTGCCAGCAGCTTGTCGGGGATCGCTCTGGGGGCCAACGTCCTGACTTTC
v_gene: TRBV4-3; d_gene: .; j_gene: TRBJ1-1; abundance: .; CDR3aa: CASSQDAGLEAFF; CDR3nt: TGCGCCAGCAGCCAAGACGCCGGGCTTGAAGCTTTCTTT
v_gene: TRBV4-1; d_gene: .; j_gene: TRBJ1-5; abundance: .; CDR3aa: CASSRKLGGDQPQHF; CDR3nt: TGCGCCAGCAGCCGGAAGCTGGGGGGCGACCAGCCCCAGCATTTT
v_gene: TRBV2; d_gene: .; j_gene: TRBJ1-4; abundance: .; CDR3aa: CASGPYEKLFF; CDR3nt: TGTGCCAGTGGGCCGTACGAAAAACTGTTTTTT
v_gene: TRBV5-5; d_gene: .; j_gene: TRBJ2-7; abundance: .; CDR3aa: CASTVEQASYEQYF; CDR3nt: TGTGCCAGCACCGTGGAACAGGCCTCCTACGAGCAGTACTTC
v_gene: TRBV6-1; d_gene: TRBD2; j_gene: TRBJ2-7; abundance: .; CDR3aa: CASRIAGGPYEQYF; CDR3nt: TGTGCCAGCAGAATAGCGGGAGGGCCTTACGAGCAGTACTTC
v_gene: TRBV7-8; d_gene: .; j_gene: TRBJ2-2; abundance: once; CDR3aa: CASSHSPGELFF; CDR3nt: TGTGCCAGCAGCCATTCGCCAGGGGAGCTGTTTTTT
v_gene: TRBV9; d_gene: .; j_gene: TRBJ2-2; abundance: .; CDR3aa: CASSVAQGVPGELFF; CDR3nt: TGTGCCAGCAGCGTAGCCCAGGGAGTCCCCGGGGAGCTGTTTTTT
v_gene: TRBV19; d_gene: TRBD1; j_gene: TRBJ1-1; abundance: .; CDR3aa: CASKVTGGTEAFF; CDR3nt: TGTGCCAGTAAGGTGACAGGGGGCACTGAAGCTTTCTTT
v_gene: TRBV14; d_gene: .; j_gene: TRBJ2-7; abundance: .; CDR3aa: CASRSGLIHEQYF; CDR3nt: TGTGCCAGCAGGTCAGGGTTAATCCACGAGCAGTACTTC
v_gene: TRBV2; d_gene: TRBD2; j_gene: TRBJ2-1; abundance: .; CDR3aa: CASSEVPEGLPAHEQFF; CDR3nt: TGTGCCAGCAGTGAAGTTCCGGAGGGACTACCTGCCCATGAGCAGTTCTTC
v_gene: TRBV18; d_gene: .; j_gene: TRBJ1-5; abundance: .; CDR3aa: CASSPSSNQPQHF; CDR3nt: TGTGCCAGCTCACCATCTAGCAATCAGCCCCAGCATTTT
v_gene: TRBV29-1; d_gene: .; j_gene: TRBJ2-1; abundance: .; CDR3aa: CSVGHLALSYNEQFF; CDR3nt: TGCAGCGTTGGGCATCTAGCGCTCTCCTACAATGAGCAGTTCTTC
v_gene: TRBV27; d_gene: .; j_gene: TRBJ2-7; abundance: .; CDR3aa: CASSFLQGYEQYF; CDR3nt: TGTGCCAGCAGTTTTTTGCAGGGCTACGAGCAGTACTTC
v_gene: TRBV7-6; d_gene: .; j_gene: TRBJ1-4; abundance: few; CDR3aa: CASSLSSGNEKLFF; CDR3nt: TGTGCCAGCAGCTTAAGTTCGGGAAATGAAAAACTGTTTTTT
v_gene: TRBV5-1; d_gene: TRBD2; j_gene: TRBJ2-5; abundance: .; CDR3aa: CASSPFGSGQETQYF; CDR3nt: TGCGCCAGCAGCCCTTTCGGTAGCGGGCAAGAGACCCAGTACTTC
v_gene: TRBV19; d_gene: .; j_gene: TRBJ2-7; abundance: .; CDR3aa: CASSRGDLDLSEQYF; CDR3nt: TGTGCCAGTAGTAGGGGGGACTTAGACCTGAGCGAGCAGTACTTC
v_gene: TRBV5-6; d_gene: .; j_gene: TRBJ2-1; abundance: many; CDR3aa: CASSSTMDYLRNEQFF; CDR3nt: TGTGCCAGCAGCAGTACCATGGACTATCTTAGAAATGAGCAGTTCTTC
v_gene: TRBV2; d_gene: TRBD1; j_gene: TRBJ1-2; abundance: .; CDR3aa: CASSEVRTGGYGYTF; CDR3nt: TGTGCCAGCAGTGAGGTCCGGACAGGTGGCTATGGCTACACCTTC
v_gene: TRBV7-9; d_gene: .; j_gene: TRBJ1-6; abundance: .; CDR3aa: CASSLSSPLHF; CDR3nt: TGTGCCAGCAGCTTGAGCTCACCCCTCCACTTT
v_gene: TRBV5-6; d_gene: .; j_gene: TRBJ2-3; abundance: few; CDR3aa: CASSTGQFSTDTQYF; CDR3nt: TGTGCCAGCAGTACTGGACAGTTTAGCACAGATACGCAGTATTTT
v_gene: TRBV28; d_gene: TRBD1; j_gene: TRBJ1-5; abundance: once; CDR3aa: CASFPRGPDQPQHF; CDR3nt: TGTGCCAGCTTTCCAAGGGGGCCGGATCAGCCCCAGCATTTT
v_gene: TRBV7-9; d_gene: .; j_gene: TRBJ2-3; abundance: .; CDR3aa: CASSSRGPDTQYF; CDR3nt: TGTGCCAGCAGCTCCCGTGGGCCAGATACGCAGTATTTT
v_gene: TRBV2; d_gene: .; j_gene: TRBJ2-3; abundance: many; CDR3aa: CASGRPTSTDTQYF; CDR3nt: TGTGCCAGCGGGAGACCTACTAGCACAGATACGCAGTATTTT
v_gene: TRBV11-2; d_gene: .; j_gene: TRBJ2-5; abundance: .; CDR3aa: CASSLGRETQYF; CDR3nt: TGTGCCAGCAGCTTAGGGAGGGAGACCCAGTACTTC
v_gene: TRBV10-3; d_gene: TRBD2; j_gene: TRBJ2-5; abundance: many; CDR3aa: CAISLKPGLAGEETQYF; CDR3nt: TGTGCCATCAGTCTAAAACCGGGACTAGCGGGAGAAGAGACCCAGTACTTC
v_gene: TRBV6-6; d_gene: .; j_gene: TRBJ1-1; abundance: .; CDR3aa: CASSSRNTEAFF; CDR3nt: TGTGCCAGCAGTTCACGGAACACTGAAGCTTTCTTT
v_gene: TRBV29-1; d_gene: .; j_gene: TRBJ2-1; abundance: .; CDR3aa: CSVLREISYNEQFF; CDR3nt: TGCAGCGTCCTAAGGGAGATCTCCTACAATGAGCAGTTCTTC